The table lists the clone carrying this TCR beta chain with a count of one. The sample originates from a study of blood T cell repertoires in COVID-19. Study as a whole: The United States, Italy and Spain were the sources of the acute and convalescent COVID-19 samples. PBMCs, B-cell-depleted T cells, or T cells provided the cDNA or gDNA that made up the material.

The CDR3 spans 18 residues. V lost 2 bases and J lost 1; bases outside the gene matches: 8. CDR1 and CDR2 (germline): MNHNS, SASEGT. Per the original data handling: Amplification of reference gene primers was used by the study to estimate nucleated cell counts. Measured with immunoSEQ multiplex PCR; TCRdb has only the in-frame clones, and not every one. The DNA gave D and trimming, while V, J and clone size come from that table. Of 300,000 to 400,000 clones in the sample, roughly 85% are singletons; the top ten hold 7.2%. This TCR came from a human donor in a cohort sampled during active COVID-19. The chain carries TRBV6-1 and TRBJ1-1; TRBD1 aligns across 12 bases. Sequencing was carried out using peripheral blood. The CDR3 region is CASSEMGQGAGTNTEAFF. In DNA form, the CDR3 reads TGTGCCAGCAGTGAAATGGGACAGGGGGCCGGGACGAACACTGAAGCTTTCTTT.